Below are 14 T cell receptor beta chains sequenced from a single sample in a study of T cells in Graves' hyperthyroidism and ophthalmopathy. RNA transcripts yielded amplified TCR beta CDR3 regions. TCR CDR3 underwent first-round RT-PCR with the HTBI primer set. One entry per CDR3 protein results from TCRdb running MiXCR on the multiplex PCR reads. This sample carries around 200,000 distinct CDR3 sequences, approximately 15% of them seen once, and the ten largest clones take 29%. The sample comprised blood. These receptors originate from a woman between 50 and 59 years old with Graves' hyperthyroidism.

This clonotype was seen more than once but under ten times. The rearrangement joins TRBV5-6 to TRBJ2-7; 8 bases line up with TRBD2. The CDR3 covers 15 residues. The junction had 6 bases not matched to a gene; V was cut back by 4 bases and J by 0 bases. CDR1 is SGHDT and CDR2 is YYEEEE in the germline V gene. DNA for the CDR3: TGTGCCAGCAGCCGGGGGCGGGGGGTCTCCTACGAGCAGTACTTC. It specifies CASSRGRGVSYEQYF.

This chain uses TRBV12-3 or TRBV12-4 with TRBJ2-5, with D possibly matching TRBD2 (6 bases). V gave up 7 bases and J gave up 1 base, with 13 bases separating them. CDR3 length: 14 residues. The CDR3 here is CASNLRGIQETQYF. The DNA for the CDR3 is TGTGCCAGCAACCTGCGGGGAATCCAAGAGACCCAGTACTTC.

The genes are TRBV4-1 and TRBJ2-7, with D tentatively TRBD2 (6 bases). The V end was cut by 4 bases, the J end by 4 bases, with 17 bases between. The germline gives CDR1 MGHRA, CDR2 YSYEKL. CDR3 length: 15 residues. The CDR3 sequence: CASSPGGAAGYEQYF. The CDR3 DNA reads TGCGCCAGCAGCCCGGGCGGGGCGGCCGGTTACGAGCAGTACTTC.

This clonotype was counted once. This chain links TRBV19 with TRBJ1-5; D perhaps matches TRBD1 (5 bases). The V and J ends lost 4 bases and 0 bases respectively, with 16 bases between them. From germline, CDR1 is LNHDA and CDR2 SQIVND (reference sequence). The CDR3 has 17 amino acids. CDR3 residues: CASSTPRQHYSNQPQHF. The DNA for the CDR3 is TGTGCCAGTAGTACCCCGAGACAGCACTATAGCAATCAGCCCCAGCATTTT.

This clonotype showed up many times. The chain carries TRBV5-1 and TRBJ2-1; either TRBD1 or TRBD2 may fit D (6 bases each). Between the trimmed V and J ends, which lost 3 bases and 7 bases, there was a span of 35 bases. The CDR3 consists of 21 residues. Looked up from germline, CDR1 is SGHRS and CDR2 is YFSETQ. The CDR3 sequence: CASSYSSPSRQAIRGRNEQFF. DNA of the CDR3: TGCGCCAGCAGCTACAGTTCCCCATCCCGGCAGGCTATTAGGGGGAGGAATGAGCAGTTCTTC.

This clonotype was seen ten or more times. The chain couples TRBV29-1 to TRBJ1-1, with D unclear. From germline, CDR1 is SQVTM and CDR2 ANQGSEA. With 6 bases removed from V and 6 bases from J, the gap between germline ends came to 17 bases. This CDR3 is 13 amino acids long. The CDR3 sequence is CSVGELGPPEAFF. CDR3 bases: TGCAGCGTGGGAGAACTCGGTCCGCCTGAAGCTTTCTTT.

This clonotype has ten or more counts. J is TRBJ2-3 and V is TRBV5-1; either TRBD1 or TRBD2 may supply D (6 bases each). This CDR3 has 14 amino acids. The V end lost 3 bases, the J end lost 3 bases, and 11 bases lay between the germline ends. Germline CDR1 SGHRS, CDR2 YFSETQ. The CDR3: CASSSGGGTDTQYF. CDR3 in DNA: TGCGCCAGCAGCTCCGGGGGCGGAACAGATACGCAGTATTTT.

The chain couples TRBV4-1 to TRBJ2-2, with TRBD1 as a possible D gene (6 bases). V was cut by 0 bases and J by 4 bases, with 18 bases left in between. The CDR3 covers 18 residues. The germline gives CDR1 MGHRA, CDR2 YSYEKL. The CDR3 region is CASSQDLAGAGGTGELFF. The CDR3 region has the DNA TGCGCCAGCAGCCAAGATCTGGCAGGGGCTGGAGGCACCGGGGAGCTGTTTTTT.

This clonotype was counted many times. The rearrangement links TRBV24-1 to TRBJ1-1, with 7 bases lining up with TRBD1. Trimming at V came to 6 bases and at J to 7 bases, leaving 19 bases not matched to a gene. CDR3 length: 17 residues. The germline V gene has CDR1 KGHDR and CDR2 SFDVKD. The CDR3 loop reads CATSSNVGTVRPDEAFF. CDR3 DNA sequence: TGTGCCACCAGTTCGAATGTTGGGACAGTTCGACCCGATGAAGCTTTCTTT.

This clonotype came up many times. The V gene is TRBV2, the J gene TRBJ1-2, with D hard to call. Trimming took 2 bases from V and 6 from J, leaving 10 bases between them. Germline V lookup: CDR1 SNHLY, CDR2 FYNNEI. This CDR3 has 13 residues. The CDR3 coding sequence is TGTGCCAGCAGTGAATTTGGAAGTGATGGCTACACCTTC. It encodes CASSEFGSDGYTF.

This clonotype occurred many times. The chain carries TRBV10-1 and TRBJ1-5; no reliable D call. V lost 7 bases, J lost 5 bases, and 12 bases lay in between. Germline CDR1 is WNHNN and CDR2 is SYGVQD (reference sequence). This CDR3 contains 13 residues. The CDR3 bases are TGCGCCAGCAAGTCGGTCGGAGATCAGCCCCAGCATTTT. Translating it yields CASKSVGDQPQHF.

Many counts were recorded for this clonotype. V usage is TRBV11-2 and J usage is TRBJ2-7; D not resolved. With 5 bases removed from V and 3 bases from J, the gap between germline ends came to 11 bases. CDR3 size: 13 residues. The germline V gene has CDR1 SGHAT and CDR2 FQNNGV. CDR3 DNA: TGTGCCAGCAGCCCCTCCTGGTTCTACGAGCAGTACTTC. As protein: CASSPSWFYEQYF.

V usage is TRBV28 and J usage is TRBJ2-3, with D perhaps TRBD2 (6 bases). Germline CDR1 is MDHEN and CDR2 is SYDVKM. V shed 2 bases and J shed 1 base, with 16 bases lying between them. This CDR3 has 17 amino acids. As DNA, the CDR3 is TGTGCCAGCAGTTTAGCGGGATTTTCCCCGGGCACAGATACGCAGTATTTT. Its protein product is CASSLAGFSPGTDTQYF.

CDR3 sequence (DNA): TGCGCCAGCAGCTTGGGATGGGTCGGAGAGACCCAGTACTTC. Translating gives CASSLGWVGETQYF. The chain uses TRBV5-1 and TRBJ2-5; the D is unclear. The CDR3 is made up of 14 amino acids. Trimming pared 0 bases from V and 4 bases from J, leaving 10 bases between. CDR1 and CDR2 from the germline V gene are SGHRS and YFSETQ.